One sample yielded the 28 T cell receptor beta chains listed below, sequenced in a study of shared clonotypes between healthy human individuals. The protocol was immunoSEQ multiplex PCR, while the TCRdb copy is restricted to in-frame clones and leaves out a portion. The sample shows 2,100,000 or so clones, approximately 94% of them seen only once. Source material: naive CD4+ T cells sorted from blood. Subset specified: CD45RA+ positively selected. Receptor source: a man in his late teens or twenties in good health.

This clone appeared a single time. CDR3 in amino acids: CASSLAPGAEAFF. Here the CDR3 DNA reads TGTGCCAGCAGCTTGGCCCCGGGGGCTGAAGCTTTCTTT. This chain uses TRBV5-6 with TRBJ1-1, with D possibly TRBD1 on 5 matching bases. The CDR3 is made up of 13 amino acids. Trimming removed 0 bases at V and 6 bases at J, with 9 bases between. Germline CDR1 SGHDT, CDR2 YYEEEE.

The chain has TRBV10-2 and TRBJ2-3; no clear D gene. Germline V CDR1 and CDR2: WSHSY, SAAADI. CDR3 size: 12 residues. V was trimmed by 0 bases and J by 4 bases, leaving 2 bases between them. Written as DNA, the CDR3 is TGCGCCAGCAGTGAGTCGTCAGATACGCAGTATTTT. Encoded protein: CASSESSDTQYF.

The CDR3, as DNA: TGTGCCAGCAGTGAAGCTCCTGGCGGGGAGCTGTTTTTT. It codes for CASSEAPGGELFF. The chain combines TRBV2 with TRBJ2-2; D unclear. V was clipped by 0 bases and J by 7 bases, with 6 bases between them. CDR3 length: 13 residues. Germline values: CDR1 SNHLY, CDR2 FYNNEI. Drawing the rest from reference TRBV2 and TRBJ2-2, the complete variable domain is EPEVTQTPSHQVTQMGQEVILRCVPISNHLYFYWYRQILGQKVEFLVSFYNNEISEKSEIFDDQFSVERPDGSNFTLKIRSTKLEDSAMYFCASSEAPGGELFFGEGSRLTVL.

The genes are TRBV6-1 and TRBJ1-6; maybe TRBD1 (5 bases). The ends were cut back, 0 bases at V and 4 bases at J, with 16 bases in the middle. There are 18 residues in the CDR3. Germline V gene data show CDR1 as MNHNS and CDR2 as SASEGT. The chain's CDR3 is CASSEAPNRDGYNSPLHF. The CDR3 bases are TGTGCCAGCAGTGAAGCGCCTAATAGGGACGGTTATAATTCACCCCTCCACTTT.

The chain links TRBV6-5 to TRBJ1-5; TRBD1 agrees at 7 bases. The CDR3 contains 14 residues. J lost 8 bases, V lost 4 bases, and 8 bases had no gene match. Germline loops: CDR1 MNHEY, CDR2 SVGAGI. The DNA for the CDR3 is TGTGCCAGCAGTTTTACAGGGGTTTTTGAGCCCCAGCATTTT. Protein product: CASSFTGVFEPQHF.

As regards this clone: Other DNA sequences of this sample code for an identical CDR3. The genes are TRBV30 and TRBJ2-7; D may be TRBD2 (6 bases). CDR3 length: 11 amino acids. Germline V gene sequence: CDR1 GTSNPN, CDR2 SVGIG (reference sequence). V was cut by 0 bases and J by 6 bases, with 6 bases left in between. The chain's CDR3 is CAWSVGGEQYF. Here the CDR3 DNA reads TGTGCCTGGAGTGTCGGGGGCGAGCAGTACTTC.

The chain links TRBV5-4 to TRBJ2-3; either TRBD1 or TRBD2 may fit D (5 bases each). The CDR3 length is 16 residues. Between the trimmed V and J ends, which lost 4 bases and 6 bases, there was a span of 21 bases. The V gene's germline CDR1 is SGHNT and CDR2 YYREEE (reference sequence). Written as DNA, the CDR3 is TGTGCCAGCAGCAGACCGGGACCCAACGTAAGGGATACGCAGTATTTT. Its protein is CASSRPGPNVRDTQYF.

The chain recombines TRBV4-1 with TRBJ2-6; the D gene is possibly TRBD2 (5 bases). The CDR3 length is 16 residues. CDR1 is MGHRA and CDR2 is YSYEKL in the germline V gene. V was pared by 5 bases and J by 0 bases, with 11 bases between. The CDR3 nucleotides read TGCGCCAGCAGCGGAGGTGGGTACTCTGGGGCCAACGTCCTGACTTTC. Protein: CASSGGGYSGANVLTF.

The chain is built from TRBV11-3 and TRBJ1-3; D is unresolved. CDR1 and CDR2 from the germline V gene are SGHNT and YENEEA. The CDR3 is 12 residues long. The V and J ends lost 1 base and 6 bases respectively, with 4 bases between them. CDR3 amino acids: CASSLGENTIYF. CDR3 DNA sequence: TGTGCCAGCAGCTTAGGGGAAAACACCATATATTTT.

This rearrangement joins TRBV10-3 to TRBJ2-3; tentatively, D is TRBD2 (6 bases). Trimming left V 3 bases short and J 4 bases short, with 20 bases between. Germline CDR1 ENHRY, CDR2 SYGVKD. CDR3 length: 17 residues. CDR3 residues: CAISEYVSGDRADTQYF. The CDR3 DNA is TGTGCCATCAGTGAATATGTTTCGGGGGATCGGGCAGATACGCAGTATTTT.

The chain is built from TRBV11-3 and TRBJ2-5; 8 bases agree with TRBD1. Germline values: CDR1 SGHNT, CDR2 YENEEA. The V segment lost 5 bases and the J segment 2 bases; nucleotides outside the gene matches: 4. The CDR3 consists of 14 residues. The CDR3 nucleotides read TGTGCCAGCAGCCCGGGGACAGGACAAGAGACCCAGTACTTC. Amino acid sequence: CASSPGTGQETQYF.

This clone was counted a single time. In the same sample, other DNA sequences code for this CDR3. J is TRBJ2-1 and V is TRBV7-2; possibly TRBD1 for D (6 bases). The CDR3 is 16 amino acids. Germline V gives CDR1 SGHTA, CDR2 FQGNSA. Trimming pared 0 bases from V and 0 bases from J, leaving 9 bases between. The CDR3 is CASSLAPDSSYNEQFF. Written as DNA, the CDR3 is TGTGCCAGCAGCTTAGCTCCGGACAGCTCCTACAATGAGCAGTTCTTC.

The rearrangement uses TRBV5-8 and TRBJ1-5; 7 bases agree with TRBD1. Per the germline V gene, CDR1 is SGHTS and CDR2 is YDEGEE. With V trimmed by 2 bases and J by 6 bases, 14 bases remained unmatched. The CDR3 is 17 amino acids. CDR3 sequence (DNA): TGTGCCAGCAGCTTTAGTCTTGGGACAGCCGCTCCTCAGCCCCAGCATTTT. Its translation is CASSFSLGTAAPQPQHF.

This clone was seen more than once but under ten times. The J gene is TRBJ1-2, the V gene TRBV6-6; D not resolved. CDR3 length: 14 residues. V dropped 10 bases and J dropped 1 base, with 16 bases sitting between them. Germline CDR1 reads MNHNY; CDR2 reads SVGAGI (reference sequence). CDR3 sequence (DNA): TGTGCCACCGCCGCGCCGGGCGGTAACTATGGCTACACCTTC. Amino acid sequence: CATAAPGGNYGYTF.

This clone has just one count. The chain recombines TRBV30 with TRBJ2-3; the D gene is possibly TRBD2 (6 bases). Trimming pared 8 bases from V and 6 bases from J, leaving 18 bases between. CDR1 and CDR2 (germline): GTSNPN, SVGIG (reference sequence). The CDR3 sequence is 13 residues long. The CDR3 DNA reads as TGTGCCCCACGGCGGGGCGACTGCGATACGCAGTATTTT. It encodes CAPRRGDCDTQYF.

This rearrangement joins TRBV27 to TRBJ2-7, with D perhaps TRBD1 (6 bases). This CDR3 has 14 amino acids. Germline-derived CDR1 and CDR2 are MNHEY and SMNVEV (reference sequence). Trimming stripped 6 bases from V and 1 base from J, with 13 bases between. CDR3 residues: CASSLLDSSYEQYF. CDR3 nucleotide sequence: TGTGCCAGCAGCCTTCTGGACAGTTCCTACGAGCAGTACTTC.

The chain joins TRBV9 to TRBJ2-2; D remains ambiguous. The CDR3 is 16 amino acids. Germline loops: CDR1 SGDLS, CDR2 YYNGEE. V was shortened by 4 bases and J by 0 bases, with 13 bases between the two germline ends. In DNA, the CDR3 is TGTGCCAGCAGCTTCAACCTGGGGTCGAACACCGGGGAGCTGTTTTTT. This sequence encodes CASSFNLGSNTGELFF.

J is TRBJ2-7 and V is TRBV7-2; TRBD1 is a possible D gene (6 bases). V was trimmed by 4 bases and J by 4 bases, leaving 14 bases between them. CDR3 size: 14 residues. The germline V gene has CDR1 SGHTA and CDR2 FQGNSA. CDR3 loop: CASSSSRQVYEQYF. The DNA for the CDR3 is TGTGCCAGCAGCTCTAGCCGACAGGTTTACGAGCAGTACTTC.

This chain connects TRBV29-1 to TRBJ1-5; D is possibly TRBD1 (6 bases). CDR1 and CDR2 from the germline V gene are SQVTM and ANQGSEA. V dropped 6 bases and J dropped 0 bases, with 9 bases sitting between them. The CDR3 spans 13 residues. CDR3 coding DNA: TGCAGCGTCGCACAGGGTAGCAATCAGCCCCAGCATTTT. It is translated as CSVAQGSNQPQHF.

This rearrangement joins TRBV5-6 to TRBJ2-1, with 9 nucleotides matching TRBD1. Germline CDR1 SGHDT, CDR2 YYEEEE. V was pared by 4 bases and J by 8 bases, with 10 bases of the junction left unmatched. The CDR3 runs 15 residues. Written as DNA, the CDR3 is TGTGCCAGCAGCGATACAGGGGGCCGTTTCGATGAGCAGTTCTTC. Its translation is CASSDTGGRFDEQFF.

The CDR3 nucleotides are TGTGCCAGCAGCTTGACAGCTTTTAACTATGGCTACACCTTC. This sequence encodes CASSLTAFNYGYTF. The rearrangement joins TRBV7-9 to TRBJ1-2, with D perhaps matching TRBD1 (5 bases). Trimming pared 3 bases from V and 1 base from J, leaving 9 bases between. CDR3 length: 14 amino acids. Germline CDR1 SEHNR, CDR2 FQNEAQ (reference sequence).

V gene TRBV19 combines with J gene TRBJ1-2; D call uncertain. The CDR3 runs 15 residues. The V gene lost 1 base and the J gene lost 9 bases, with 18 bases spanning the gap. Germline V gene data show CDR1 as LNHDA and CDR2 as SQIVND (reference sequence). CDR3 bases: TGTGCCAGTAGTATAGGTGGAGGGAAGGCGGAGAGCTACACCTTC. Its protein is CASSIGGGKAESYTF.

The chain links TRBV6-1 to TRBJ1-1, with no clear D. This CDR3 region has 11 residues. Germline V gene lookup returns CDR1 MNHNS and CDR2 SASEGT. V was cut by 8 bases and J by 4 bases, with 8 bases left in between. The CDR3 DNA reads TGTGCCAGCGGGCCGGCCACTGAAGCTTTCTTT. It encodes CASGPATEAFF.

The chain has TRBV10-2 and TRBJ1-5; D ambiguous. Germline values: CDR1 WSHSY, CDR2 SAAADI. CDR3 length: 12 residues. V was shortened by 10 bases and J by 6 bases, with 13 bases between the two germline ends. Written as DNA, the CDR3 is TGCGCCACCCAAGGTGATAGTCAGCCCCAGCATTTT. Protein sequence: CATQGDSQPQHF.

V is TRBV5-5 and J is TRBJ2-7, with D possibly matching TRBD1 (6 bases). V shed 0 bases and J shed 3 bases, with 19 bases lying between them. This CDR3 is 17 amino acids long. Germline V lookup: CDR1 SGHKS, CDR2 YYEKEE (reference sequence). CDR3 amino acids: CASSLGWQSQGYYEQYF. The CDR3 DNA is TGTGCCAGCAGCTTGGGGTGGCAAAGCCAGGGGTACTACGAGCAGTACTTC.

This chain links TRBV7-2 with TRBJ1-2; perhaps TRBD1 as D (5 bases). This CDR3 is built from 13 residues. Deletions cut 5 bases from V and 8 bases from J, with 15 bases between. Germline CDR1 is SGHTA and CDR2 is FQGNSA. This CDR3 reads CASSIRQLPGYTF. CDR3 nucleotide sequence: TGTGCCAGCAGCATTAGACAGCTACCAGGCTACACCTTC.

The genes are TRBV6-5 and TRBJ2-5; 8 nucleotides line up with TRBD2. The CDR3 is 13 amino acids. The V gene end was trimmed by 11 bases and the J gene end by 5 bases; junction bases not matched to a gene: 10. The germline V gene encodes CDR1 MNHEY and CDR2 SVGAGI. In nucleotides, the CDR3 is TGTGCCCTCCGCGCGGGGGGAGGGGAGACCCAGTACTTC. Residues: CALRAGGGETQYF.

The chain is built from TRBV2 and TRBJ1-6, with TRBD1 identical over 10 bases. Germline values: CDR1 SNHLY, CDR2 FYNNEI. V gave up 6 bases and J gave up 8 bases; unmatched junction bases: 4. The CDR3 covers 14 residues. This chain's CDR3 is CASSAGTGDSPLHF. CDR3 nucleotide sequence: TGTGCCAGCAGCGCCGGGACAGGGGATTCACCCCTCCACTTT.